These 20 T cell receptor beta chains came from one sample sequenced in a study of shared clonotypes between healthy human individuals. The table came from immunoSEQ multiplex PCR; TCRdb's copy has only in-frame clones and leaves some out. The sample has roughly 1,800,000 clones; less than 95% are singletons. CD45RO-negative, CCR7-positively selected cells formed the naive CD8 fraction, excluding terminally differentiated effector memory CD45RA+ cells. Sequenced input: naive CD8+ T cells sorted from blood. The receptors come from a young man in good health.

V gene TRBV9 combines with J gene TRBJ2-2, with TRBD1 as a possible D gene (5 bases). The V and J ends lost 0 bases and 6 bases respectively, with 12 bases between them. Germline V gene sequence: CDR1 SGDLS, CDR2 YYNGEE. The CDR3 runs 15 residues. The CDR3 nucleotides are TGTGCCAGCAGCGTAGATGGGGCAGGGTCCGGGGAGCTGTTTTTT. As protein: CASSVDGAGSGELFF.

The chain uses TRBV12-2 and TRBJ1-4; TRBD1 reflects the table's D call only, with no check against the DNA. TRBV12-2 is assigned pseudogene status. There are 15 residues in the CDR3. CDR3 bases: TGTGCAAGTCGCTTGACAGTAGCAACTAATGAAAAACTGTTTTTT. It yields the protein CASRLTVATNEKLFF.

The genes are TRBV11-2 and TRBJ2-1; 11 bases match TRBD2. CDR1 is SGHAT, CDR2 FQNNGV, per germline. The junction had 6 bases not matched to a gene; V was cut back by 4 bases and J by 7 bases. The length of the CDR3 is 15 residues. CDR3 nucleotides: TGTGCCAGCAGCTCCCGACTAGCGGGATTGAATGAGCAGTTCTTC. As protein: CASSSRLAGLNEQFF.

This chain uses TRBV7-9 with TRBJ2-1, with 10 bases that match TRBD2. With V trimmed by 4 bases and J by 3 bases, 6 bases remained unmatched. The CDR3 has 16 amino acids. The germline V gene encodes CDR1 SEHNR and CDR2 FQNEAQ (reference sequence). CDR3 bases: TGTGCCAGCAGCTCCTCTAGCGGGAGTCTCTACAATGAGCAGTTCTTC. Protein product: CASSSSSGSLYNEQFF.

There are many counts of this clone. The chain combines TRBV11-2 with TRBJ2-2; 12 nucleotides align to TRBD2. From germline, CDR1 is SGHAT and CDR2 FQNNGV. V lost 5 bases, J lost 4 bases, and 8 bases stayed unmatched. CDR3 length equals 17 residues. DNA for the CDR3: TGTGCCAGCAGCCCGGAGACTAGCGGGAGCATCACCGGGGAGCTGTTTTTT. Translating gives CASSPETSGSITGELFF. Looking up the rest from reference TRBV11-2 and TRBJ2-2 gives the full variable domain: EAGVAQSPRYKIIEKRQSVAFWCNPISGHATLYWYQQILGQGPKLLIQFQNNGVVDDSQLPKDRFSAERLKGVDSTLKIQPAKLEDSAVYLCASSPETSGSITGELFFGEGSRLTVL.

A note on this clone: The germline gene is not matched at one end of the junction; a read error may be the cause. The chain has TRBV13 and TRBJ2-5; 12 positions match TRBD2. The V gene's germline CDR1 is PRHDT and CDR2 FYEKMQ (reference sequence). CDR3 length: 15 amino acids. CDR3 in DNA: TGTGCCAGCAGCCTAGGACTAGCGGGGTTAGAGACCCAGTACTTC. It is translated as CASSLGLAGLETQYF.

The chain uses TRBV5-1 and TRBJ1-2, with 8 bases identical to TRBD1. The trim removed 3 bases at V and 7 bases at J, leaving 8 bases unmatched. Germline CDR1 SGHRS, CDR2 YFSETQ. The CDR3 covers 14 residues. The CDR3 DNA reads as TGCGCCAGCAGCTCCGACGAAGGACAGGGTGGCTACACCTTC. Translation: CASSSDEGQGGYTF.

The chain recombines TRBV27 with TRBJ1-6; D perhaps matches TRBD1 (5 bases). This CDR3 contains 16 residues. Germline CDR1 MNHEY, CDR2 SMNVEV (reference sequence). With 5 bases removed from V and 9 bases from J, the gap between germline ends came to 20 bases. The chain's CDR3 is CASSLPSTGVGSPLHF. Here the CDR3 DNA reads TGTGCCAGCAGTCTACCTTCCACAGGCGTCGGTTCACCCCTCCACTTT.

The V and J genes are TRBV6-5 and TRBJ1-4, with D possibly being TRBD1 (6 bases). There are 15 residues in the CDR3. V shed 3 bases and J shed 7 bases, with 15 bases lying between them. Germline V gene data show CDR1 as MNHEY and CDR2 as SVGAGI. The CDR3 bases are TGTGCCAGCAGTTATGTTCAGGGGCATCGTGAAAAACTGTTTTTT. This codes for CASSYVQGHREKLFF.

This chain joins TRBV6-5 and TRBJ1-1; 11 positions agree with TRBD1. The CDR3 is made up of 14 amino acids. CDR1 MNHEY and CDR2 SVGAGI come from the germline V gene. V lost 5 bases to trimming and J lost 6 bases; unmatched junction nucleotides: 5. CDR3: CASSGGQGVAEAFF. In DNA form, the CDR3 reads TGTGCCAGCAGTGGGGGACAGGGGGTGGCTGAAGCTTTCTTT.

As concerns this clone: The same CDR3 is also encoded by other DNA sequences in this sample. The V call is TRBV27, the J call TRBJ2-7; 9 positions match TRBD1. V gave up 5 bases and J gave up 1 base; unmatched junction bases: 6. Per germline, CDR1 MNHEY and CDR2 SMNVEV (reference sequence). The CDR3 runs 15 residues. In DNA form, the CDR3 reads TGTGCCAGCAGTCTTTCCGGGACAGGGTCCTACGAGCAGTACTTC. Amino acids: CASSLSGTGSYEQYF.

Written as DNA, the CDR3 is TGTGCCAGCAGAGACGGGACTAGCGGCTCCTACGAGCAGTACTTC. This encodes CASRDGTSGSYEQYF. The chain is built from TRBV2 and TRBJ2-7, with 11 bases aligning to TRBD2. Germline-derived CDR1 and CDR2 are SNHLY and FYNNEI. With V trimmed by 6 bases and J by 0 bases, 4 bases remained unmatched. The CDR3 sequence is 15 residues long.

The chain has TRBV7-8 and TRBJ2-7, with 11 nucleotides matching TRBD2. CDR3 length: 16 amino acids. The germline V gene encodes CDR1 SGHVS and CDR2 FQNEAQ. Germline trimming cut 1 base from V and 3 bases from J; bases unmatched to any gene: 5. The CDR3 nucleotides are TGTGCCAGCAGCTTAGAACTTACTAGCGGGAGCTACGAGCAGTACTTC. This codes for CASSLELTSGSYEQYF.

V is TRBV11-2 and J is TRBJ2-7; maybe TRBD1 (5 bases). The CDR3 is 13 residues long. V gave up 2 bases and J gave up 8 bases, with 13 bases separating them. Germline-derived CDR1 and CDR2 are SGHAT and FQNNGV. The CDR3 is CASSLSQGFQQYF. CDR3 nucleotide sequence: TGTGCCAGCAGCTTAAGTCAGGGTTTTCAGCAGTACTTC.

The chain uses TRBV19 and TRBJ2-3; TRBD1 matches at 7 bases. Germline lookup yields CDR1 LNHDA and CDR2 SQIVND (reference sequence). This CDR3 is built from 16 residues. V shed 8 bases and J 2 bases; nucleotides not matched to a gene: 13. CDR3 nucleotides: TGTGCCAGTCCTCCGGGACAGCTATTCCCCACAGATACGCAGTATTTT. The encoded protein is CASPPGQLFPTDTQYF. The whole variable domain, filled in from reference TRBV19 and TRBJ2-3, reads DGGITQSPKYLFRKEGQNVTLSCEQNLNHDAMYWYRQDPGQGLRLIYYSQIVNDFQKGDIAEGYSVSREKKESFPLTVTSAQKNPTAFYLCASPPGQLFPTDTQYFGPGTRLTVL.

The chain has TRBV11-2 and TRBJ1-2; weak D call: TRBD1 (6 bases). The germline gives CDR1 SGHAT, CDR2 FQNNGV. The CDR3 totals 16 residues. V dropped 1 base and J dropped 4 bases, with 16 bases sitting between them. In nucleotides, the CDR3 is TGTGCCAGCAGCTTAGGGACAGCTATTTGGGGCTATGGCTACACCTTC. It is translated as CASSLGTAIWGYGYTF.

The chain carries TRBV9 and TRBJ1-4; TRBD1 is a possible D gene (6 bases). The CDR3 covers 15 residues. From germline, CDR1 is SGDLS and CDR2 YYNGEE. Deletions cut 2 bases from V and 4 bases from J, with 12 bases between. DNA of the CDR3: TGTGCCAGCAGCGTTGGGGGCGAGGATAATGAAAAACTGTTTTTT. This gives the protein CASSVGGEDNEKLFF.

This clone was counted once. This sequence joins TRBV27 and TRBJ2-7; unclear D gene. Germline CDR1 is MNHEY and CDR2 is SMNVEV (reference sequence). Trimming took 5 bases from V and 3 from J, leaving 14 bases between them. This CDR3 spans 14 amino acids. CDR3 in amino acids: CASSTHTPGYEQYF. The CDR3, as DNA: TGTGCCAGCAGTACTCACACCCCGGGCTACGAGCAGTACTTC.

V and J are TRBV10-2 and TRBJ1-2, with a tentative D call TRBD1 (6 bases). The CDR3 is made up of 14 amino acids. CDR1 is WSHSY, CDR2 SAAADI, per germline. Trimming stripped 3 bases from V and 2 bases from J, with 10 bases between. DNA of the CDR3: TGCGCCAGCAGTGATCCGGGGGCAAACTATGGCTACACCTTC. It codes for CASSDPGANYGYTF.

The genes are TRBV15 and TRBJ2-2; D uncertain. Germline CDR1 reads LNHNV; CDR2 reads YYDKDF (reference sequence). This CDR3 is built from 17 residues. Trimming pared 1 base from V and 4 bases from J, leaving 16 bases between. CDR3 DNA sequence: TGTGCCACCAGCAGAGCAAGTGATTCCGAAGGCACCGGGGAGCTGTTTTTT. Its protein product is CATSRASDSEGTGELFF.